A selection of T cell receptor beta chains follows, all from one sample in a study of OX40 agonist ivuxolimab in advanced cancers. The repertoire was sequenced with immunoSEQ multiplex PCR; TCRdb's copy has only in-frame clones and lacks some. The data contain some 100,000 clones, approximately 90% of them singletons. The input for sequencing was CD4+ or CD8+ T cells sorted from blood, taken in a trial of the OX40 agonist ivuxolimab. These receptor sequences come from an adult with an advanced solid tumor such as melanoma, head and neck, liver or kidney cancer. The CDR3 runs from the conserved cysteine through the conserved F or W. D genes are given only for firm matches. Clone size is stated in some rows and not others, as once, few, many or a class when expanded.

d_call clone_size j_call v_call cdr3_aa cdr3_nt
TRBD2 NA TRBJ2-5 TRBV9 CASSLGLAGGGETQYF TGTGCCAGCAGCTTGGGACTAGCGGGAGGGGGAGAGACCCAGTACTTC
TRBD1 NA TRBJ2-7 TRBV5-5 CASSPGAGTGAYEQYF TGTGCCAGCAGCCCTGGGGCGGGGACAGGCGCCTACGAGCAGTACTTC
NA once TRBJ1-1 TRBV9 CASSPGQLENTEAFF TGTGCCAGCAGCCCCGGACAGTTAGAGAACACTGAAGCTTTCTTT
NA NA TRBJ1-3 TRBV28 CASFSGRNTIYF TGTGCCAGCTTCAGCGGACGGAACACCATATATTTT
TRBD2 NA TRBJ2-3 TRBV7-2 CASSLWLTSGSLTDTQYF TGTGCCAGCAGCTTATGGTTAACTAGCGGGAGTCTCACAGATACGCAGTATTTT
NA NA TRBJ1-2 TRBV4-2 CASSQRSGNYGYTF TGTGCCAGCAGCCAAAGGTCTGGTAACTATGGCTACACCTTC
NA NA TRBJ1-1 TRBV5-6 CASSLVSGRNTEAFF TGTGCCAGCAGCTTGGTCTCGGGGAGGAACACTGAAGCTTTCTTT
NA NA TRBJ2-7 TRBV19 CASSEGPLVEQYF TGTGCCAGTAGCGAGGGCCCACTGGTCGAGCAGTACTTC
TRBD2 medium-sized TRBJ2-5 TRBV6-1 CASLLAGGGGTQYF TGTGCCAGCTTACTAGCGGGAGGGGGGGGGACCCAGTACTTC
NA NA TRBJ2-5 TRBV7-3 CASSLPPPYQETQYF TGTGCCAGCAGCTTACCCCCTCCCTACCAAGAGACCCAGTACTTC
NA NA TRBJ1-2 TRBV19 CASSTLQGANYGYTF TGTGCCAGTAGTACCTTACAGGGAGCTAACTATGGCTACACCTTC
NA NA TRBJ2-7 TRBV6-6 CASSPRGSSYEQYF TGTGCCAGCAGCCCGCGGGGTAGCTCCTACGAGCAGTACTTC
NA NA TRBJ1-5 TRBV7-3 CASSLQGNQPQHF TGTGCCAGCAGCTTACAGGGGAATCAGCCCCAGCATTTT
TRBD1 NA TRBJ1-1 TRBV7-2 CASSLAGRGQEAFF TGTGCCAGCAGCTTAGCGGGCAGGGGGCAGGAAGCTTTCTTT
TRBD1 NA TRBJ1-5 TRBV19 CASSMGQTSNQPQHF TGTGCCAGTAGTATGGGACAGACTAGCAATCAGCCCCAGCATTTT
TRBD2 NA TRBJ2-2 TRBV19 CASSWRGDGELFF TGTGCCAGTAGTTGGCGGGGGGACGGGGAGCTGTTTTTT
NA NA TRBJ2-3 TRBV19 CASSLRSGSSDTQYF TGTGCCAGTAGTCTCCGTTCCGGTAGTTCTGATACGCAGTATTTT
NA NA TRBJ2-7 TRBV5-4 CASSLGAGGLGVEQYF TGTGCCAGCAGCCTGGGTGCGGGCGGGTTGGGGGTCGAGCAGTACTTC
NA NA TRBJ1-4 TRBV2 CASRLTGLGEKLFF TGTGCCAGCAGACTGACAGGTCTTGGTGAAAAACTGTTTTTT
NA few TRBJ2-2 TRBV20-1 CSASRAGELFF TGCAGTGCTAGCCGTGCCGGGGAGCTGTTTTTT
NA few TRBJ2-7 TRBV15 CATSSGTRYYEQYF TGTGCCACCAGCAGTGGGACACGGTACTACGAGCAGTACTTC
NA NA TRBJ2-7 TRBV6-6 CASSSPRGATYEQYF TGTGCCAGCAGTTCCCCTCGGGGGGCCACCTACGAGCAGTACTTC
NA NA TRBJ1-2 TRBV2 CANPDTPTGTLGGYTF TGTGCCAACCCGGACACACCAACAGGGACGTTGGGTGGCTACACCTTC
NA NA TRBJ2-4 TRBV27 CASSADIIAKNIQYF TGTGCCAGCAGTGCGGACATCATAGCCAAAAACATTCAGTACTTC
NA NA TRBJ2-5 TRBV6-5 CASSWVASYQETQYF TGTGCCAGCAGTTGGGTGGCATCGTACCAAGAGACCCAGTACTTC
NA NA TRBJ1-5 TRBV28 CASRGDSRRGGNQPQHF TGTGCCAGCAGGGGCGACAGCCGTAGAGGGGGCAATCAGCCCCAGCATTTT